The rows below give T cell receptor beta chains drawn from one sample of a study of shared clonotypes between healthy human individuals. The repertoire was sequenced with immunoSEQ multiplex PCR; TCRdb's copy has only in-frame clones and lacks some. The profile shows 1,100,000 or so clones, approximately 80% of them singletons. The sample consisted of memory CD4+ T cells from PBMCs. The receptors originated from a man aged 18 to 29 in good health. Some clones in this sample may be carry-over from other donors' samples. The CDR3 runs from the conserved cysteine through the conserved F or W. D genes are given only for firm matches. Some rows mark clone size as missing; the rest say once, few, many or name a class of expanded clone.

NA TRBJ1-1 TRBD1 TRBV19 CASRYGQGRTEAFF TGTGCCAGTCGTTATGGACAGGGGCGCACTGAAGCTTTCTTT
NA TRBJ1-4 NA TRBV5-4 CASSAQGSHEKLFF TGTGCCAGCAGCGCCCAGGGATCCCATGAAAAACTGTTTTTT
NA TRBJ2-7 TRBD2 TRBV11-3 CASSLGLDHEQYF TGTGCCAGCAGCTTGGGACTAGACCACGAGCAGTACTTC
once TRBJ2-6 NA TRBV4-2 CASSQSWTPSGANVLTF TGTGCCAGCAGCCAATCGTGGACACCCTCTGGGGCCAACGTCCTGACTTTC
NA TRBJ1-3 TRBD1 TRBV9 CASSVGASGGTGNTIYF TGTGCCAGCAGCGTAGGGGCTTCAGGGGGCACTGGAAACACCATATATTTT
NA TRBJ2-7 NA TRBV28 CASSFGVYEQYF TGTGCCAGCAGTTTCGGGGTGTACGAGCAGTACTTC
few TRBJ1-1 TRBD1 TRBV11-3 CASSPSGAQGLTEAFF TGTGCCAGCAGCCCATCTGGGGCACAGGGGTTGACTGAAGCTTTCTTT
NA TRBJ2-5 NA TRBV5-1 CASSLDPGGETQYF TGCGCCAGCAGCTTGGACCCGGGTGGAGAGACCCAGTACTTC
NA TRBJ2-7 NA TRBV5-1 CASSLDFRGYEQYF TGCGCCAGCAGCTTGGACTTCAGGGGCTACGAGCAGTACTTC
NA TRBJ2-2 NA TRBV19 CASKQGPAGGELFF TGTGCCAGTAAGCAGGGCCCGGCAGGCGGGGAGCTGTTTTTT
NA TRBJ2-5 NA TRBV30 CAWGFSPGEQYF TGTGCCTGGGGGTTCTCCCCCGGGGAGCAGTACTTC
NA TRBJ1-1 TRBD1 TRBV10-3 CAISGDSEAFF TGTGCCATCAGCGGGGACAGTGAAGCTTTCTTT
NA TRBJ1-1 NA TRBV5-6 CASSLALPGRTMNTEAFF TGTGCCAGCAGCTTGGCCCTCCCCGGACGGACGATGAACACTGAAGCTTTCTTT
NA TRBJ1-5 NA TRBV19 CASSIGAQPQHF TGTGCCAGTAGTATAGGAGCTCAGCCCCAGCATTTT
NA TRBJ2-7 TRBD1 TRBV2 CASSARDRYYEQYF TGTGCCAGCAGCGCTAGGGACAGATACTACGAGCAGTACTTC
few TRBJ2-7 NA TRBV5-6 CASSRTVYEQYF TGTGCCAGCAGTCGGACAGTCTACGAGCAGTACTTC
NA TRBJ1-5 NA TRBV7-3 CASSPDGSNQPQHF TGTGCCAGCAGCCCGGACGGATCCAATCAGCCCCAGCATTTT
NA TRBJ2-7 NA TRBV7-3 CASSYEAGTYEQYF TGTGCCAGCAGCTATGAGGCAGGGACCTACGAGCAGTACTTC
once TRBJ2-5 TRBD2 TRBV10-3 CAISESGTSGSIGETQYF TGTGCCATCAGTGAGTCCGGGACTAGCGGGAGTATAGGAGAGACCCAGTACTTC
few TRBJ2-7 NA TRBV4-2 CASSLGLVLSAWQYF TGTGCCAGCAGCCTCGGACTCGTACTCAGTGCGTGGCAGTACTTC
NA TRBJ2-6 NA TRBV7-2 CASSSGPVAGANVLTF TGTGCCAGCAGCTCCGGCCCGGTAGCTGGGGCCAACGTCCTGACTTTC
NA TRBJ2-4 NA TRBV18 CASSRLASSIQYF TGTGCCAGCTCACGCCTAGCGAGCAGCATTCAGTACTTC
NA TRBJ2-1 TRBD1 TRBV9 CASSVAGQTYNEQFF TGTGCCAGCAGCGTAGCGGGACAGACCTACAATGAGCAGTTCTTC
NA TRBJ2-5 NA TRBV29-1 CSVVGQGLQETQYF TGCAGCGTTGTAGGCCAGGGGTTACAAGAGACCCAGTACTTC
NA TRBJ2-7 TRBD2 TRBV5-4 CASSHAGDRSYEQYF TGTGCCAGCAGCCACGCGGGGGATCGGTCCTACGAGCAGTACTTC
NA TRBJ1-3 NA TRBV7-9 CASRQNSGNTIYF TGTGCCAGCAGACAAAACTCTGGAAACACCATATATTTT
NA TRBJ1-3 TRBD1 TRBV7-2 CASSLAYRGRSSGNTIYF TGTGCCAGCAGCTTAGCATACAGGGGGCGAAGCTCTGGAAACACCATATATTTT
NA TRBJ2-3 NA TRBV4-1 CASSLIGKAVDTQYF TGCGCCAGCAGCCTCATCGGGAAAGCGGTAGATACGCAGTATTTT
NA TRBJ2-7 TRBD1 TRBV5-6 CASSAMTGASYEQYF TGTGCCAGCAGCGCGATGACAGGGGCTTCCTACGAGCAGTACTTC
few TRBJ1-2 NA TRBV4-2 CASSQAGEGGRGYTF TGTGCCAGCAGCCAAGCGGGGGAGGGGGGCCGGGGCTACACCTTC
NA TRBJ1-5 TRBD1 TRBV4-1 CASSRLGQGGNSNQPQHF TGCGCCAGCAGCCGCCTGGGGCAGGGGGGGAATAGCAATCAGCCCCAGCATTTT
few TRBJ2-3 NA TRBV7-8 CASSPRLKYTDTQYF TGTGCCAGCAGCCCCCGACTGAAATACACAGATACGCAGTATTTT
few TRBJ1-1 NA TRBV5-4 CAGSSPDTSTEAFF TGTGCCGGTAGCTCCCCAGACACTAGCACTGAAGCTTTCTTT
NA TRBJ1-1 NA TRBV18 CASSPAGSTEAFF TGTGCCAGCTCACCAGCAGGCAGCACTGAAGCTTTCTTT
NA TRBJ2-7 TRBD2 TRBV9 CASSPQTSGSGEQYF TGTGCCAGCAGCCCACAGACTAGCGGGAGTGGCGAGCAGTACTTC
NA TRBJ2-3 TRBD1 TRBV28 CASSDLGDRGFVDTQYF TGTGCCAGCAGTGACTTAGGGGACAGGGGATTTGTAGATACGCAGTATTTT
NA TRBJ2-3 TRBD2 TRBV5-6 CASSLVTASGRAGDTQYF TGTGCCAGCAGCTTGGTAACGGCTAGCGGGAGGGCCGGAGATACGCAGTATTTT
NA TRBJ1-4 NA TRBV6-6 CASRVTGVLGEKLFF TGTGCCAGTCGAGTAACAGGAGTTCTAGGGGAAAAACTGTTTTTT
NA TRBJ1-2 NA TRBV19 CASKKGTLDNYGYTF TGTGCCAGCAAGAAGGGGACCCTGGATAACTATGGCTACACCTTC
many TRBJ1-5 TRBD1 TRBV2 CASSEGLRGGYQPQHF TGTGCCAGCAGTGAAGGGTTAAGAGGGGGCTATCAGCCCCAGCATTTT
once TRBJ2-7 TRBD1 TRBV19 CASQVVHRGHEQYF TGTGCCAGCCAAGTGGTCCACAGGGGCCACGAGCAGTACTTC
NA TRBJ1-1 NA TRBV5-1 CASSLARGTENTEAFF TGCGCCAGCAGCTTGGCGAGGGGGACGGAGAACACTGAAGCTTTCTTT
NA TRBJ1-5 NA TRBV28 CASRGGQPWDQPQHF TGTGCCAGCAGGGGGGGACAACCTTGGGATCAGCCCCAGCATTTT
few TRBJ1-1 NA TRBV25-1 CASSEYGRYTEAFF TGTGCCAGCAGTGAATATGGCCGTTACACTGAAGCTTTCTTT
NA TRBJ2-1 NA TRBV13 CASSLARRDIPTFF TGTGCCAGCAGCTTGGCCCGCAGAGATATCCCGACGTTCTTC